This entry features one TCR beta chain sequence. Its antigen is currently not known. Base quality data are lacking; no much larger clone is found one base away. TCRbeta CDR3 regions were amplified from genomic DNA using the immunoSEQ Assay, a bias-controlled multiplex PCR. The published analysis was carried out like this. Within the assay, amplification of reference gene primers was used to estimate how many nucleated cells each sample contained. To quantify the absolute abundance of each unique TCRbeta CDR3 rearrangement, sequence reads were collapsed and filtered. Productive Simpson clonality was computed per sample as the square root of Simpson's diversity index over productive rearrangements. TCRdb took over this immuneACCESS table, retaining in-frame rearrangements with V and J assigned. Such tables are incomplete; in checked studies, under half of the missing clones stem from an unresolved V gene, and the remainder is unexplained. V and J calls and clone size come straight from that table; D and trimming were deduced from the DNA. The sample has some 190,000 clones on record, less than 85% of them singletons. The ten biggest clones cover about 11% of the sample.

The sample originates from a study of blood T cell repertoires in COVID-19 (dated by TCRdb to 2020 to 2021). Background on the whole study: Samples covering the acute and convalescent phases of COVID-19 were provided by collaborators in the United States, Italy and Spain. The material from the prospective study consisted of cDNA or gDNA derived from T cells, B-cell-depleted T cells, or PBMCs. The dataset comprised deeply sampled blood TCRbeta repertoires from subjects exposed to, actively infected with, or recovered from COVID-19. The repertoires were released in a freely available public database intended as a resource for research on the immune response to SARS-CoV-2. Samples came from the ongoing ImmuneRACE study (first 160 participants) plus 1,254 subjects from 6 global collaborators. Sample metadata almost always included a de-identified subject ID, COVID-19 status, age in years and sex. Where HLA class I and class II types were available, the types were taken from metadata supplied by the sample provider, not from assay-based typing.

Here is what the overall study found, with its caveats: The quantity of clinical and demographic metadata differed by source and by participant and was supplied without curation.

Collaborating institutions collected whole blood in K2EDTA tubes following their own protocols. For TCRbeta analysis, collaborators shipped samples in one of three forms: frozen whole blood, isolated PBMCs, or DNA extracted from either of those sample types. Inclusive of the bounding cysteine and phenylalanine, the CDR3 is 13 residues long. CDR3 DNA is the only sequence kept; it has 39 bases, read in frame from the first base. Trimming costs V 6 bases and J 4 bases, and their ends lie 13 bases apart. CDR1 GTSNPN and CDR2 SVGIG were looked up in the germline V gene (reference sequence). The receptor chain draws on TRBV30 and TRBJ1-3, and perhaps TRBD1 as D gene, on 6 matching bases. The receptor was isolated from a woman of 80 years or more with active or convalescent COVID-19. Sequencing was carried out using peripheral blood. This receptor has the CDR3 CACHTGSGNTIYF. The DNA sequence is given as TGTGCCTGTCATACAGGGTCCGGAAACACCATATATTTT.